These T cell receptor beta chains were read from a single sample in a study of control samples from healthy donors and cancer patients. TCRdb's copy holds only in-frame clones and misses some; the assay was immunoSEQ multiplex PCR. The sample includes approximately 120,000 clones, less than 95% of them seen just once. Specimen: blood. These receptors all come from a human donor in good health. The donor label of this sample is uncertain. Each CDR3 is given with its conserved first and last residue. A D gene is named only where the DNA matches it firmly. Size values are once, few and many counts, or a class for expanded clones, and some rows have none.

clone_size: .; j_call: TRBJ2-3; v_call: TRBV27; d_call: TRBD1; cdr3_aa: CASSFWGQATDTQYF; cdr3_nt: TGTGCCAGCAGTTTTTGGGGACAGGCGACAGATACGCAGTATTTT
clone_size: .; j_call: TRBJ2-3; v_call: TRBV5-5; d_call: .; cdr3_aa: CASSNTDTQYF; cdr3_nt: TGTGCCAGCAGCAACACAGATACGCAGTATTTT
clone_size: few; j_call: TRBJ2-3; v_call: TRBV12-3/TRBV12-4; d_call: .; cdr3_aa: CASSFGPDTQYF; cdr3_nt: TGTGCCAGCAGTTTCGGGCCCGATACGCAGTATTTT
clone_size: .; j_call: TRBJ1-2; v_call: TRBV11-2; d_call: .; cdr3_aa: CASSLDQTGFYGYTF; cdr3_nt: TGTGCCAGCAGCTTAGATCAGACAGGCTTCTATGGCTACACCTTC
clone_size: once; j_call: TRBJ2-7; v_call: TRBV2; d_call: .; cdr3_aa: CASSKDTGAYEQYF; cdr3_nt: TGTGCCAGCAGCAAGGACACTGGCGCCTACGAGCAGTACTTC
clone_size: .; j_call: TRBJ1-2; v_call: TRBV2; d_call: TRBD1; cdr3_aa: CASNRGNYGYTF; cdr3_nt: TGTGCCAGCAACAGGGGTAACTATGGCTACACCTTC
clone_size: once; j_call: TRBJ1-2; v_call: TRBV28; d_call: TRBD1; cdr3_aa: CASSTISQTGANYGYTF; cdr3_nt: TGTGCCAGCAGTACAATATCCCAGACAGGGGCTAACTATGGCTACACCTTC
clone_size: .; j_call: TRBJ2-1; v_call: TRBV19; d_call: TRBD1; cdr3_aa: CATQKDRGLLDEQFF; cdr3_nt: TGTGCCACCCAAAAAGACAGGGGGCTGTTGGATGAGCAGTTCTTC
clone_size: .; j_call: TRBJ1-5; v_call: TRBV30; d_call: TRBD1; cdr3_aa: CAWSGQGTEYQPQHF; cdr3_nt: TGTGCCTGGAGTGGACAAGGGACAGAGTATCAGCCCCAGCATTTT
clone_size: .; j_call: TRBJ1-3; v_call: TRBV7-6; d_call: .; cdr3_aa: CASSLGPMGSGNTIYF; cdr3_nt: TGTGCCAGCAGCTTAGGTCCGATGGGCTCTGGAAACACCATATATTTT